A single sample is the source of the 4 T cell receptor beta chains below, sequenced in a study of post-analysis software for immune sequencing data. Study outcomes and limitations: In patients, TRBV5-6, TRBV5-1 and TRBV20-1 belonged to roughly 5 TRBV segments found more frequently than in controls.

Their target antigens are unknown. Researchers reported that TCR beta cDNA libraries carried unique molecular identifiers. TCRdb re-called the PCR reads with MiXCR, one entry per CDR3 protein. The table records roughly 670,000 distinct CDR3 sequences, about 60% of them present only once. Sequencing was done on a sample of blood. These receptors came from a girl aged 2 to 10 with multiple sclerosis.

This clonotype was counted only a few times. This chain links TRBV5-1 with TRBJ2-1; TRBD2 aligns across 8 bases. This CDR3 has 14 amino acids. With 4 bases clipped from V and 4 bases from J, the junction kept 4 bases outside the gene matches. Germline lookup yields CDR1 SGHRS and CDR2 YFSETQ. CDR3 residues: CASSVSSGYNEQFF. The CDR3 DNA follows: TGCGCCAGCAGCGTCTCTAGCGGGTACAATGAGCAGTTCTTC.

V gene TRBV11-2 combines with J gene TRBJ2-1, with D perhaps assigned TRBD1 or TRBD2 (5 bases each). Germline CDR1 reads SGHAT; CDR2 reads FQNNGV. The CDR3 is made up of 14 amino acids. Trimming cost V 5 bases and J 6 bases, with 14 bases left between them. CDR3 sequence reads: CASSPRGLRNEQFF. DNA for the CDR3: TGTGCCAGCAGCCCCCGGGGCCTCCGCAATGAGCAGTTCTTC.

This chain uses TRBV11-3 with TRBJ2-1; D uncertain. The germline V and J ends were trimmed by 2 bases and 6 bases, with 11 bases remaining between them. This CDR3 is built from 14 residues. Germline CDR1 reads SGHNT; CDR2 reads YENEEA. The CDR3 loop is CASSLNLDTNEQFF. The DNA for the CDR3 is TGTGCCAGCAGCTTAAACCTAGATACCAATGAGCAGTTCTTC.

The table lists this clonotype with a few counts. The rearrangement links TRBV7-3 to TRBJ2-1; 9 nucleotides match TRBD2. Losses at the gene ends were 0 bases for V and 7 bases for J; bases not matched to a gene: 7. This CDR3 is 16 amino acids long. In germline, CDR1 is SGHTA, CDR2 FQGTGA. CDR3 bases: TGTGCCAGCAGCTTAACTCGGGCTAGCGGGGCTAATGAGCAGTTCTTC. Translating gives CASSLTRASGANEQFF.